This passage covers 29 T cell receptor beta chains from one sample sequenced in a study of T cell changes during pregnancy in multiple sclerosis. Here immunoSEQ multiplex PCR was the method, and the copy in TCRdb shows in-frame clones only, minus some. The sample records 50,000 to 80,000 clones, roughly 90% being singletons. The source material was peripheral blood, sampled in the second trimester of pregnancy. These receptors originate from a female donor with multiple sclerosis, enrolled in a pregnancy study.

J is TRBJ1-2 and V is TRBV7-9; 9 bases map to TRBD1. The CDR3 sequence is 14 residues long. The J segment lost 6 bases and the V segment lost 1 base, leaving 3 bases of the junction unmatched. From germline, CDR1 is SEHNR and CDR2 FQNEAQ (reference sequence). The CDR3 coding sequence is TGTGCCAGCAGCTTAGTTGGACAGGGGAATGGCTACACCTTC. As protein: CASSLVGQGNGYTF.

This clone was found a few times. This chain joins TRBV4-3 and TRBJ2-7; 7 nucleotides match TRBD2. The J segment lost 12 bases and the V segment lost 0 bases, leaving 14 bases of the junction unmatched. The CDR3 spans 15 residues. CDR1 is LGHNA and CDR2 is YSLEER in the germline V gene. The CDR3 here is CASSQDQTTGGRLYF. As DNA, the CDR3 is TGCGCCAGCAGCCAAGATCAGACCACGGGAGGCCGACTGTACTTC.

V and J are TRBV19 and TRBJ1-1; D is possibly TRBD1 (6 bases). This CDR3 comprises 16 residues. CDR1 and CDR2 from the germline V gene are LNHDA and SQIVND (reference sequence). Trimming cost V 5 bases and J 0 bases, with 16 bases left between them. The CDR3 region has the DNA TGTGCCAGTAGTGCCCAAACAGGGCCCATGAACACTGAAGCTTTCTTT. Its protein is CASSAQTGPMNTEAFF. The entire variable domain, with the rest obtained from reference TRBV19 and TRBJ1-1, is as follows: DGGITQSPKYLFRKEGQNVTLSCEQNLNHDAMYWYRQDPGQGLRLIYYSQIVNDFQKGDIAEGYSVSREKKESFPLTVTSAQKNPTAFYLCASSAQTGPMNTEAFFGQGTRLTVV.

The chain employs TRBV7-3 and TRBJ1-1; 7 nucleotides match TRBD1. J lost 6 bases, V lost 4 bases, and 11 bases had no gene match. Germline-derived CDR1 and CDR2 are SGHTA and FQGTGA. The CDR3 runs 15 residues. The CDR3 region has the DNA TGTGCCAGCAGCTCTACCGGGACAGCTAATGCTGAAGCTTTCTTT. This codes for CASSSTGTANAEAFF.

The chain has TRBV11-3 and TRBJ2-5, with TRBD1 matching 8 bases. Trimming at V came to 4 bases and at J to 2 bases, leaving 6 bases not matched to a gene. The CDR3 is 15 amino acids. In germline, CDR1 is SGHNT, CDR2 YENEEA. This CDR3 reads CASSSKNRGQETQYF. In DNA form, the CDR3 reads TGTGCCAGCAGCTCCAAGAACAGGGGGCAAGAGACCCAGTACTTC.

This chain joins TRBV19 and TRBJ2-3; TRBD2 matches 12 bases. V dropped 4 bases and J dropped 4; count of bases not matched to a gene: 9. Germline assignment: CDR1 LNHDA and CDR2 SQIVND (reference sequence). The CDR3 contains 17 residues. The CDR3 nucleotides are TGTGCCAGTAGTACACTCACCGGGACTAGCGGGTCAGATACGCAGTATTTT. Its translation: CASSTLTGTSGSDTQYF.

The gene calls are TRBV9 and TRBJ2-5, with D possibly being TRBD2 (6 bases). This CDR3 is built from 17 residues. Trimming took 0 bases from V and 3 from J, leaving 18 bases between them. Per germline, CDR1 SGDLS and CDR2 YYNGEE. The CDR3 loop reads CASSVDPLTGEEETQYF. As DNA, the CDR3 is TGTGCCAGCAGCGTAGACCCTCTTACGGGAGAAGAAGAGACCCAGTACTTC.

The chain couples TRBV28 to TRBJ1-2, with 7 bases that match TRBD1. This CDR3 is built from 17 residues. The germline V gene has CDR1 MDHEN and CDR2 SYDVKM. The V and J ends lost 1 base and 0 bases, in that order; junction bases with no gene match: 8. CDR3 DNA: TGTGCCAGCAGTTTATTCGGTCAGGGGGGTTCTAACTATGGCTACACCTTC. Protein: CASSLFGQGGSNYGYTF.

The genes are TRBV25-1 and TRBJ2-7, with D unclear. V gave up 5 bases and J gave up 3 bases, with 8 bases separating them. In germline, CDR1 is MGHDK, CDR2 SYGVNS. This CDR3 contains 12 residues. The CDR3 loop is CASSRGNYEQYF. DNA of the CDR3: TGTGCCAGCAGTCGCGGCAACTACGAGCAGTACTTC.

The V gene is TRBV18, the J gene TRBJ2-3; 9 bases are shared with TRBD2. V was clipped by 3 bases and J by 7 bases; unmatched bases: 8. The germline V gene has CDR1 KGHSH and CDR2 LQKENI. This CDR3 spans 15 amino acids. CDR3 nucleotides: TGTGCCAGCTCACCTCTAGCGGGACCTACGAATACGCAGTATTTT. This gives the protein CASSPLAGPTNTQYF.

This chain joins TRBV6-1 and TRBJ2-5, with a tentative D call TRBD2 (6 bases). V lost 4 bases to trimming and J lost 1 base, with 10 bases between them. CDR3 length: 14 residues. CDR1 MNHNS and CDR2 SASEGT come from the germline V gene. The CDR3 reads CASSGGAGQETQYF. In nucleotides, the CDR3 is TGTGCCAGCAGTGGGGGAGCGGGCCAAGAGACCCAGTACTTC.

The rearrangement uses TRBV2 and TRBJ2-1; the match to TRBD2 covers 8 bases. V was clipped by 8 bases and J by 9 bases; unmatched bases: 9. The CDR3 sequence is 13 residues long. Looked up from germline, CDR1 is SNHLY and CDR2 is FYNNEI. The CDR3 is CASAVIAGSEQFF. In DNA form, the CDR3 reads TGTGCCAGCGCGGTGATAGCGGGGAGTGAGCAGTTCTTC.

The sample holds one count of this clone. V is TRBV15 and J is TRBJ2-7, with 14 bases lining up with TRBD2. There are 16 residues in the CDR3. Germline V gene sequence: CDR1 LNHNV, CDR2 YYDKDF (reference sequence). The ends lost 5 bases at V and 4 bases at J; junction bases unmatched: 7. The DNA for the CDR3 is TGTGCCACCAGCCCCAGACTAGCGGGAGGGATGTACGAGCAGTACTTC. As protein: CATSPRLAGGMYEQYF.

The chain combines TRBV2 with TRBJ1-1; 9 positions agree with TRBD1. The CDR3 loop spans 15 amino acids. Germline V CDR1 and CDR2: SNHLY, FYNNEI. V gave up 5 bases and J gave up 3 bases; unmatched junction bases: 7. CDR3 protein: CASSPRTGEYTEAFF. In nucleotides, the CDR3 is TGTGCCAGCAGTCCAAGGACAGGGGAGTACACTGAAGCTTTCTTT.

In DNA, the CDR3 is TGTGCCAGTAGTATAGCCGGTATGGAGACCCAGTACTTC. Amino acids: CASSIAGMETQYF. V and J are TRBV19 and TRBJ2-5, with unresolved D. The CDR3 loop spans 13 amino acids. V was clipped by 1 base and J by 5 bases, with 8 bases between them. Germline CDR1 is LNHDA and CDR2 is SQIVND (reference sequence).

This clone rates as medium-sized (0.01 to 0.1%). This rearrangement joins TRBV7-9 to TRBJ2-2; 11 bases align to TRBD2. CDR1 is SEHNR, CDR2 FQNEAQ, per germline (reference sequence). This CDR3 has 16 residues. J gave up 7 bases and V 4 bases, and 8 bases lay outside the gene matches. The CDR3 sequence is CASSSVAGGLGGELFF. In DNA form, the CDR3 reads TGTGCCAGCAGCTCCGTAGCGGGAGGGCTTGGCGGGGAGCTGTTTTTT.

The genes are TRBV6-5 and TRBJ2-7; TRBD1 matches at 11 bases. Germline CDR1 reads MNHEY; CDR2 reads SVGAGI. The CDR3 totals 14 residues. V was pared by 6 bases and J by 6 bases, with 7 bases of the junction left unmatched. The CDR3 is CASSPGTGGFEQYF. The DNA for the CDR3 is TGTGCCAGCAGCCCCGGGACAGGGGGTTTCGAGCAGTACTTC.

V is TRBV6-1 and J is TRBJ1-1, with D perhaps matching TRBD1 (5 bases). This CDR3 has 17 residues. Germline V gives CDR1 MNHNS, CDR2 SASEGT. V was cut by 0 bases and J by 2 bases, with 16 bases left in between. CDR3 residues: CASSEAGGMGGNTEAFF. The CDR3 coding sequence is TGTGCCAGCAGTGAAGCAGGAGGGATGGGGGGAAACACTGAAGCTTTCTTT.

The V and J genes are TRBV6-5 and TRBJ2-2; 9 nucleotides align to TRBD1. CDR3 length: 14 amino acids. The ends lost 5 bases at V and 7 bases at J; junction bases unmatched: 5. Germline loops: CDR1 MNHEY, CDR2 SVGAGI. CDR3 coding DNA: TGTGCCAGCAGTCAGGACAGGGGCGGCGGGGAGCTGTTTTTT. Protein: CASSQDRGGGELFF.

This clone has a single count. The CDR3 loop is CASSIAGPYNEQFF. The CDR3 nucleotides are TGTGCCAGTAGTATTGCGGGCCCATACAATGAGCAGTTCTTC. This chain connects TRBV19 to TRBJ2-1, with a tentative D call TRBD2 (5 bases). The CDR3 contains 14 residues. The ends were cut back, 3 bases at V and 4 bases at J, with 10 bases in the middle. Germline V gene sequence: CDR1 LNHDA, CDR2 SQIVND (reference sequence). The entire variable domain, with the rest obtained from reference TRBV19 and TRBJ2-1, is as follows: DGGITQSPKYLFRKEGQNVTLSCEQNLNHDAMYWYRQDPGQGLRLIYYSQIVNDFQKGDIAEGYSVSREKKESFPLTVTSAQKNPTAFYLCASSIAGPYNEQFFGPGTRLTVL.

The chain has TRBV7-2 and TRBJ2-7; D possibly corresponds to TRBD2 (6 bases). The CDR3 consists of 16 residues. The V end lost 4 bases, the J end lost 0 bases, and 16 bases lay between the germline ends. The germline V gene has CDR1 SGHTA and CDR2 FQGNSA. The CDR3 region has the DNA TGTGCCAGCAGCTCCCTGGGGACTTGGAGCTCCTACGAGCAGTACTTC. Amino acid sequence: CASSSLGTWSSYEQYF.

The chain couples TRBV7-2 to TRBJ2-7; 11 bases are a match to TRBD2. CDR1 and CDR2 from the germline V gene are SGHTA and FQGNSA. Trimming cost V 1 base and J 3 bases; bases outside gene matches: 5. The length of the CDR3 is 16 residues. As DNA, the CDR3 is TGTGCCAGCAGCTTAGGCGGGACTAGCGGTATCTACGAGCAGTACTTC. This codes for CASSLGGTSGIYEQYF.

V gene TRBV9 combines with J gene TRBJ2-3; possible D gene TRBD2, 6 bases. The CDR3 has 16 residues. The V gene lost 0 bases and the J gene lost 0 bases, with 11 bases spanning the gap. Germline values: CDR1 SGDLS, CDR2 YYNGEE. The CDR3 sequence is CASSVDLRGSTDTQYF. The CDR3 DNA sequence: TGTGCCAGCAGCGTAGATCTTCGGGGGAGCACAGATACGCAGTATTTT.

The rearrangement joins TRBV7-9 to TRBJ2-1; 7 bases agree with TRBD2. Germline CDR1 is SEHNR and CDR2 is FQNEAQ (reference sequence). The CDR3 totals 17 residues. V gave up 8 bases and J gave up 0 bases; unmatched junction bases: 13. DNA for the CDR3: TGTGCCAGCCAACCCCTTGGGGGGAGGGCCTCCTACAATGAGCAGTTCTTC. Its protein is CASQPLGGRASYNEQFF. Full variable domain (remainder filled in from reference TRBV7-9 and TRBJ2-1): DTGVSQNPRHKITKRGQNVTFRCDPISEHNRLYWYRQTLGQGPEFLTYFQNEAQLEKSRLLSDRFSAERPKGSFSTLEIQRTEQGDSAMYLCASQPLGGRASYNEQFFGPGTRLTVL.

V is TRBV7-9 and J is TRBJ2-5, with unresolved D. Germline CDR1 reads SEHNR; CDR2 reads FQNEAQ (reference sequence). The V and J ends lost 2 bases and 0 bases respectively, with 10 bases between them. The CDR3 is 15 residues long. The CDR3 DNA reads TGTGCCAGCAGCTTAACTTGGCGGAACCAAGAGACCCAGTACTTC. This encodes CASSLTWRNQETQYF.

The chain uses TRBV5-1 and TRBJ1-1; D possibly corresponds to TRBD1 (6 bases). This CDR3 has 14 amino acids. Germline values: CDR1 SGHRS, CDR2 YFSETQ. Deletions cut 0 bases from V and 4 bases from J, with 10 bases between. CDR3 nucleotides: TGCGCCAGCAGCTTGGAAGGGGGTCTCACTGAAGCTTTCTTT. This encodes CASSLEGGLTEAFF.

The chain links TRBV6-4 to TRBJ2-6; D is perhaps TRBD1 (6 bases). Trimming left V 2 bases short and J 1 base short, with 6 bases between. Germline V gene sequence: CDR1 MRHNA, CDR2 SNTAGT. This CDR3 region has 15 residues. CDR3 amino acids: CASSDGTSGANVLTF. Here the CDR3 DNA reads TGTGCCAGCAGTGACGGGACATCTGGGGCCAACGTCCTGACTTTC.

The chain couples TRBV6-5 to TRBJ1-2, with 8 bases that match TRBD1. From germline, CDR1 is MNHEY and CDR2 SVGAGI. The trim removed 5 bases at V and 5 bases at J, leaving 7 bases unmatched. CDR3 length: 14 residues. The CDR3 DNA reads TGTGCCAGCAGTCCCCAGGGGGCGTATTATGGCTACACCTTC. This encodes CASSPQGAYYGYTF.

V gene TRBV27 combines with J gene TRBJ2-7, with 8 bases that match TRBD1. The CDR3 is made up of 16 amino acids. Germline CDR1 MNHEY, CDR2 SMNVEV (reference sequence). V trimming: 3 bases; J trimming: 2 bases; junction bases outside the gene matches: 9. The CDR3 DNA is TGTGCCAGCAGTTTTTCGACAGGGGAGGAACCCTACGAGCAGTACTTC. Its protein is CASSFSTGEEPYEQYF.